The present entry profiles one TCR beta chain with its context. The sample originates from a study of shared clonotypes between healthy human individuals. With 5 bases removed from V and 4 bases from J, the gap between germline ends came to 18 bases. Germline lookup yields CDR1 SGHAT and CDR2 FQNNGV. This CDR3 spans 15 amino acids. Measured with immunoSEQ multiplex PCR; TCRdb has only the in-frame clones, and not every one. Among about 680,000 clones, around 72% were seen once, and the ten largest hold 1.8%. The sequence was collected from a woman aged 25 to 39 in good health. The V gene is TRBV11-2, the J gene TRBJ2-7; TRBD2 might be the D (6 bases). Sequenced input: memory CD4+ T cells sorted from blood. Subset described: CD45RA-negative fraction. CDR3 sequence reads: CASSPRLGSSYEQYF. The CDR3 nucleotides read TGTGCCAGCAGCCCCAGACTAGGATCCTCTTACGAGCAGTACTTC. Full variable domain (rest looked up from reference TRBV11-2 and TRBJ2-7): EAGVAQSPRYKIIEKRQSVAFWCNPISGHATLYWYQQILGQGPKLLIQFQNNGVVDDSQLPKDRFSAERLKGVDSTLKIQPAKLEDSAVYLCASSPRLGSSYEQYFGPGTRLTVT.